This T cell receptor beta chain is from a study of blood T cell repertoires in COVID-19. Across the study: Sources were T cells, B-cell-depleted T cells, or PBMCs; the material itself was cDNA or gDNA.

Sequenced by immunoSEQ multiplex PCR; TCRdb stores in-frame clones only, minus some. This repertoire shows some 290,000 clones, 80% to 85% found once; its top ten account for around 2.9%. This CDR3 is 14 amino acids long. Trimming cost V 1 base and J 0 bases, with 5 bases left between them. Germline V gives CDR1 SGDLS, CDR2 YYNGEE. The rearrangement uses TRBV9 and TRBJ2-1; D gene unclear. The source of this sequence is a woman aged 55-69 years with active or convalescent COVID-19. Sequenced material: peripheral blood. The CDR3 spells CASSVHSSYNEQFF. The CDR3, as DNA: TGTGCCAGCAGCGTACACAGCTCCTACAATGAGCAGTTCTTC.